The T cell receptor (beta chain) described here comes from a study of T cell responses to AZD1222 COVID-19 vaccine. There are 13 residues in the CDR3. Germline values: CDR1 PRHDT, CDR2 FYEKMQ (reference sequence). V lost 6 bases, J lost 9 bases, and 17 bases lay in between. Using immunoSEQ multiplex PCR, the repertoire was profiled, and TCRdb retains in-frame clones only, with some absent. Of 120,000 or so clones detected, roughly nine tenths appear once; the ten largest clones hold 1.7%. The material was peripheral blood, obtained on day 0 of AZD1222 vaccination. The J gene is TRBJ1-2, the V gene TRBV13, with D perhaps TRBD1 (5 bases). This receptor was taken from an adult in good health. CDR3: CASSPSSGPSYTF. CDR3 nucleotide sequence: TGTGCCAGCAGTCCTTCTTCGGGGCCCAGCTACACCTTC.